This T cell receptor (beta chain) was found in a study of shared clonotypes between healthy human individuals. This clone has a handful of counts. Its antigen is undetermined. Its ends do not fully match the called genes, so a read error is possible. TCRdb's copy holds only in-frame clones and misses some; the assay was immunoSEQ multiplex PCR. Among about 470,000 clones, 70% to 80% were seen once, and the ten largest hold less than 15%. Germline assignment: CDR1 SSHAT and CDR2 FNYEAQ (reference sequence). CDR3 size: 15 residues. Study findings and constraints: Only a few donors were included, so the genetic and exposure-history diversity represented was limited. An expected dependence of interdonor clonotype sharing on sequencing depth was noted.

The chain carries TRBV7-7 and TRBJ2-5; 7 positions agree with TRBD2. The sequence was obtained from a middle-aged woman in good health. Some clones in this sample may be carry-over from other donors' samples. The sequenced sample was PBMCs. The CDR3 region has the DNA TGTGCTAGCAGCTTGGGATCCGGGACTAAAGAGACCCAGTACTTC. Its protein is CASSLGSGTKETQYF.